Listed here are 24 T cell receptor beta chains from one sample, sequenced in a study of blood T cell repertoires in COVID-19 (dated by TCRdb to the early 2020s). Libraries were made using the immunoSEQ multiplex PCR assay. The table comes from immuneACCESS by way of TCRdb, which keeps in-frame sequences with V and J called. Part of the clones is missing from these tables; in studies checked, under half for an unresolved V gene and the rest for unknown reasons. The sample table records roughly 250,000 clones; 70% to 85% of these occur just once. Of the sample, 4% falls within the top ten clones. Sequencing input: peripheral blood. These receptors all come from a woman in her forties with active or convalescent COVID-19.

The chain is built from TRBV3-1 (or the pseudogene TRBV3-2) and TRBJ2-1, with TRBD2 matching over 9 bases. Losses at the gene ends were 0 bases for V and 9 bases for J; bases not matched to a gene: 9. The CDR3 has 16 residues. CDR1 and CDR2 (germline): LGHDT, YNNKEL (reference sequence). CDR3 sequence (DNA): TGTGCCAGCAGCCAAGAGAGGCGGGGGGGCCTCATTGAGCAGTTCTTC. This gives the protein CASSQERRGGLIEQFF.

This clone was detected many times. V is TRBV6-5 and J is TRBJ1-1; D perhaps matches TRBD1 (5 bases). Per the germline V gene, CDR1 is MNHEY and CDR2 is SVGAGI. The V end lost 5 bases, the J end lost 1 base, and 5 bases lay between the germline ends. The CDR3 contains 12 residues. The CDR3 loop reads CASSTGNTEAFF. The CDR3 coding sequence is TGTGCCAGCAGTACAGGGAACACTGAAGCTTTCTTT.

The V call is TRBV6-5, the J call TRBJ2-7; TRBD1 matches 8 bases. Germline values: CDR1 MNHEY, CDR2 SVGAGI. The J segment lost 4 bases and the V segment lost 5 bases, leaving 10 bases of the junction unmatched. The CDR3 sequence is 15 residues long. In DNA, the CDR3 is TGTGCCAGCAGTCCACTCAGACAGGGGAGTTACGAGCAGTACGTC. Encoded protein: CASSPLRQGSYEQYV.

J is TRBJ1-3 and V is TRBV5-6; D not resolved. CDR3 length: 14 residues. Per the germline V gene, CDR1 is SGHDT and CDR2 is YYEEEE. Trimming shortened V by 4 bases and J by 0 bases, and 8 bases separated the two germline ends. CDR3 DNA: TGTGCCAGCAGCCCCCGCGGCTCTGGAAACACCATATATTTT. Protein: CASSPRGSGNTIYF. The full variable domain, completed using reference TRBV5-6 and TRBJ1-3, is DAGVTQSPTHLIKTRGQQVTLRCSPKSGHDTVSWYQQALGQGPQFIFQYYEEEERQRGNFPDRFSGHQFPNYSSELNVNALLLGDSALYLCASSPRGSGNTIYFGEGSWLTVV.

The chain combines TRBV19 with TRBJ1-5; TRBD1 might be the D (6 bases). Per the germline V gene, CDR1 is LNHDA and CDR2 is SQIVND (reference sequence). The CDR3 length is 16 residues. Trimming cost V 6 bases and J 1 base, with 16 bases left between them. The DNA for the CDR3 is TGTGCCAGTAGGGTACAGGGAAGGAAAAGCAATCAGCCCCAGCATTTT. As protein: CASRVQGRKSNQPQHF.

The rearrangement uses TRBV2 and TRBJ1-1; D might be TRBD1 (5 bases). The CDR3 totals 11 residues. V lost 5 bases to trimming and J lost 11 bases, with 12 bases between them. Germline V gene sequence: CDR1 SNHLY, CDR2 FYNNEI. The CDR3 region is CASSSGARAFF. Here the CDR3 DNA reads TGTGCCAGCAGTAGTGGGGCAAGGGCTTTCTTT.

V gene TRBV29-1 combines with J gene TRBJ1-2, with unresolved D. The CDR3 spans 13 residues. From germline, CDR1 is SQVTM and CDR2 ANQGSEA. Trimming took off 4 bases at V and 1 base at J, with 10 bases between the two ends. The CDR3, as DNA: TGCAGCGTTGTGGCAGCGATTAACTATGGCTACACCTTC. Its protein product is CSVVAAINYGYTF.

This chain joins TRBV6-6 and TRBJ1-2; TRBD1 aligns across 9 bases. The germline V gene encodes CDR1 MNHNY and CDR2 SVGAGI (reference sequence). The length of the CDR3 is 13 residues. Losses at the gene ends were 4 bases for V and 5 bases for J; bases not matched to a gene: 2. CDR3 nucleotides: TGTGCCAGCAGTTGGGGACAGGGTTATGGCTACACCTTC. Its protein product is CASSWGQGYGYTF.

The chain couples TRBV3-1 (or the pseudogene TRBV3-2) to TRBJ1-3; TRBD1 aligns across 7 bases. The CDR3 contains 19 residues. Germline V gene sequence: CDR1 LGHDT, CDR2 YNNKEL (reference sequence). Trimming removed 0 bases from V and 0 bases from J; junction bases left unmatched: 11. CDR3: CASSQDAGQNTFSGNTIYF. The CDR3, as DNA: TGTGCCAGCAGCCAAGATGCGGGACAGAACACGTTCTCTGGAAACACCATATATTTT.

The chain employs TRBV2 and TRBJ1-5, with D perhaps TRBD1 (5 bases). Germline CDR1 and CDR2: SNHLY and FYNNEI. The V end was cut by 7 bases, the J end by 0 bases, with 10 bases between. The CDR3 extends over 14 amino acids. CDR3 DNA sequence: TGTGCCAGCAATTTACAGGTTAGCAATCAGCCCCAGCATTTT. Translation: CASNLQVSNQPQHF.

This clone was found a few times. V gene TRBV5-1 combines with J gene TRBJ1-4; D may be TRBD1 (6 bases). This CDR3 is 14 amino acids long. Looked up from germline, CDR1 is SGHRS and CDR2 is YFSETQ. The V and J ends lost 7 bases and 0 bases respectively, with 10 bases between them. CDR3 bases: TGCGCCAGCGGCCGGACAGCAACTAATGAAAAACTGTTTTTT. Translating gives CASGRTATNEKLFF.

The V gene is TRBV30, the J gene TRBJ1-3; D gene ambiguous. Trimming stripped 8 bases from V and 0 bases from J, with 14 bases between. The CDR3 covers 14 residues. Germline V gene data show CDR1 as GTSNPN and CDR2 as SVGIG (reference sequence). In DNA form, the CDR3 reads TGTGCCGCTGGCGGGCGTAGCTCTGGAAACACCATATATTTT. This gives the protein CAAGGRSSGNTIYF.

This chain connects TRBV19 to TRBJ2-5; D call uncertain. This CDR3 is 14 amino acids long. The V end was cut by 2 bases, the J end by 4 bases, with 11 bases between. Germline V lookup: CDR1 LNHDA, CDR2 SQIVND (reference sequence). The CDR3 is CASSISPRGETQYF. As DNA, the CDR3 is TGTGCCAGTAGTATATCCCCTAGAGGAGAGACCCAGTACTTC.

The V gene is TRBV7-9, the J gene TRBJ2-2, with D unclear. Between the trimmed V and J ends, which lost 3 bases and 5 bases, there was a span of 10 bases. The CDR3 runs 14 residues. Germline assignment: CDR1 SEHNR and CDR2 FQNEAQ (reference sequence). DNA for the CDR3: TGTGCCAGCAGCTTGTCATTGGAGACCGGGGAGCTGTTTTTT. Translated, it gives CASSLSLETGELFF.

The V call is TRBV12-1, the J call TRBJ1-2. TRBV12-1 is a pseudogene segment. There are 11 residues in the CDR3. CDR3 bases: TGTGCCAGCAGCCTGTCTTATGGCTACACCTTC. Translation: CASSLSYGYTF.

This clone was seen more than once but under ten times. V gene TRBV27 combines with J gene TRBJ1-4; 7 bases are a match to TRBD1. The junction had 12 bases not matched to a gene; V was cut back by 10 bases and J by 4 bases. Germline-derived CDR1 and CDR2 are MNHEY and SMNVEV (reference sequence). The CDR3 runs 15 residues. The CDR3 sequence: CATRRGGQNNEKLFF. As DNA, the CDR3 is TGTGCCACCCGTCGAGGGGGACAGAATAATGAAAAACTGTTTTTT.

The chain is built from TRBV9 and TRBJ2-7; tentatively, D is TRBD2 (6 bases). The CDR3 spans 14 residues. Trimming shortened V by 3 bases and J by 3 bases, and 13 bases separated the two germline ends. The germline CDR1 and CDR2 sequences are SGDLS and YYNGEE. The CDR3 here is CASSAEAGSYEQYF. In DNA form, the CDR3 reads TGTGCCAGCAGCGCCGAGGCGGGGAGCTACGAGCAGTACTTC. The whole variable domain, filled in from reference TRBV9 and TRBJ2-7, reads DSGVTQTPKHLITATGQRVTLRCSPRSGDLSVYWYQQSLDQGLQFLIQYYNGEERAKGNILERFSAQQFPDLHSELNLSSLELGDSALYFCASSAEAGSYEQYFGPGTRLTVT.

This chain joins TRBV11-3 and TRBJ2-7, with D possibly matching TRBD1 (6 bases). Germline CDR1 is SGHNT and CDR2 is YENEEA. V shed 4 bases and J shed 3 bases, with 10 bases lying between them. CDR3 length: 13 residues. The CDR3 sequence is CASSSVDSYEQYV. The CDR3 DNA reads TGTGCCAGCAGCTCCGTGGACAGCTACGAGCAGTACGTC.

The chain carries TRBV14 and TRBJ2-3; TRBD2 aligns across 8 bases. Germline V gene data show CDR1 as SGHDN and CDR2 as FVKESK. V lost 1 base, J lost 5 bases, and 11 bases stayed unmatched. This CDR3 has 17 residues. CDR3 sequence reads: CASSQGSGKRGLDTQYF. Written as DNA, the CDR3 is TGTGCCAGCAGCCAAGGATCTGGGAAGCGGGGGTTAGATACGCAGTATTTT.

The chain is built from TRBV7-9 and TRBJ1-1; D gene uncertain. The CDR3 is made up of 14 amino acids. Trimming cost V 5 bases and J 3 bases, with 13 bases left between them. Germline CDR1 and CDR2: SEHNR and FQNEAQ (reference sequence). CDR3 coding DNA: TGTGCCAGCAGCCTCACTTTCCAGGACACTGAAGCTTTCTTT. It translates to CASSLTFQDTEAFF.

The chain has TRBV19 and TRBJ2-1; 8 bases line up with TRBD1. Germline V gene lookup returns CDR1 LNHDA and CDR2 SQIVND (reference sequence). The CDR3 loop spans 17 amino acids. J was trimmed by 3 bases and V by 5 bases; bases with no gene match: 12. The CDR3 sequence is CASSFMPGQVHYNEQFF. As DNA, the CDR3 is TGTGCCAGTAGTTTCATGCCGGGACAGGTACACTACAATGAGCAGTTCTTC.

This chain uses TRBV7-9 with TRBJ2-6, with TRBD1 matching 7 bases. In germline, CDR1 is SEHNR, CDR2 FQNEAQ (reference sequence). There are 14 residues in the CDR3. Trimming at V came to 6 bases and at J to 4 bases, leaving 3 bases not matched to a gene. The CDR3 nucleotides are TGTGCCAGCAGGAGGGGGCCCGGGGCCAACGTCCTGACTTTC. Amino acid sequence: CASRRGPGANVLTF.

This clone has just a few counts. CDR3 protein: CASSFWGGGEKLFF. CDR3 sequence (DNA): TGTGCCAGCAGCTTTTGGGGGGGAGGTGAAAAACTGTTTTTT. V gene TRBV5-4 combines with J gene TRBJ1-4, with a possible D match to TRBD1 (5 bases). V lost 2 bases to trimming and J lost 7 bases, with 12 bases between them. The CDR3 sequence is 14 residues long. Germline V lookup: CDR1 SGHNT, CDR2 YYREEE (reference sequence).

The chain employs TRBV4-1 and TRBJ2-1, with 9 bases fitting TRBD2. There are 19 residues in the CDR3. V dropped 2 bases and J dropped 7; count of bases not matched to a gene: 18. Germline CDR1 and CDR2: MGHRA and YSYEKL. CDR3 sequence (DNA): TGCGCCAGCAGCCAAAGCCCCACCGGGGCGGGGGGGCCGAGGAATGAGCAGTTCTTC. Translated, it gives CASSQSPTGAGGPRNEQFF.